This T cell receptor beta chain was retrieved from a study of T cell changes during pregnancy in multiple sclerosis. Produced via immunoSEQ multiplex PCR; TCRdb's table is partial and in-frame only. This table holds over 45,000 clones, about 88% found once. Note on this clone: This sample also contains other DNA sequences that code for the same CDR3.

V dropped 5 bases and J dropped 4; count of bases not matched to a gene: 4. Germline CDR1 MNHEY, CDR2 SMNVEV (reference sequence). The CDR3 length is 13 residues. The chain links TRBV27 to TRBJ1-2; 7 bases are shared with TRBD1. The source was peripheral blood, collected after pregnancy. This receptor was obtained from a female donor with multiple sclerosis, enrolled in a pregnancy study. The CDR3 sequence is CASSPDRAYGYTF. DNA for the CDR3: TGTGCCAGCAGTCCTGACAGGGCCTATGGCTACACCTTC.